The next 32 T cell receptor beta chains were all read from a single sample in a study of cytomegalovirus exposure and HLA in healthy donors. Assay used: immunoSEQ multiplex PCR; TCRdb lists only in-frame clones, some missing. Among 110,000 to 150,000 clones listed, 85% to 95% were seen once. Sample: PBMCs. These receptors were taken from a man younger than 35 in good health and CMV-seropositive.

The genes are TRBV5-1 and TRBJ2-1; tentatively, D is TRBD1 (5 bases). CDR1 and CDR2 from the germline V gene are SGHRS and YFSETQ. This CDR3 contains 15 residues. Trimming pared 0 bases from V and 2 bases from J, leaving 9 bases between. CDR3 in amino acids: CASSLEGAPYNEQFF. CDR3 in DNA: TGCGCCAGCAGCTTGGAAGGGGCACCCTACAATGAGCAGTTCTTC.

The J gene is TRBJ1-6, the V gene TRBV6-1, with D hard to call. The CDR3 totals 13 residues. The V end was cut by 6 bases, the J end by 7 bases, with 10 bases between. Germline V CDR1 and CDR2: MNHNS, SASEGT. The CDR3 DNA reads TGTGCCAGCAGGGAGATTCCCAATTCACCCCTCCACTTT. It is translated as CASREIPNSPLHF.

The gene calls are TRBV28 and TRBJ2-7; 8 bases fit TRBD2. This CDR3 is built from 14 residues. Germline V lookup: CDR1 MDHEN, CDR2 SYDVKM. V was clipped by 5 bases and J by 6 bases; unmatched bases: 9. CDR3 nucleotide sequence: TGTGCCAGCAGTCCGCCCTCGGGGGGGAGCGAGCAGTACTTC. Translating it yields CASSPPSGGSEQYF.

The V call is TRBV30, the J call TRBJ2-5, with 8 bases aligning to TRBD2. V shed 2 bases and J 1 base; nucleotides not matched to a gene: 6. This CDR3 has 15 residues. Germline CDR1 reads GTSNPN; CDR2 reads SVGIG (reference sequence). CDR3 coding DNA: TGTGCCTGGAGTACCTCGCGGGAGGCCCAAGAGACCCAGTACTTC. Translating gives CAWSTSREAQETQYF.

The genes are TRBV13 and TRBJ1-2; 9 nucleotides align to TRBD1. CDR3 length: 14 amino acids. With 5 bases clipped from V and 6 bases from J, the junction kept 7 bases outside the gene matches. Germline CDR1 is PRHDT and CDR2 is FYEKMQ (reference sequence). The CDR3, as DNA: TGTGCCAGCAGCGGAGCAACAGGGGGCGATGGCTACACCTTC. As protein: CASSGATGGDGYTF.

This clone was observed a single time. The rearrangement links TRBV6-5 to TRBJ2-7; perhaps TRBD1 as D (5 bases). The CDR3 is 14 residues long. Trimming took 4 bases from V and 4 from J, leaving 14 bases between them. Germline V gives CDR1 MNHEY, CDR2 SVGAGI. The CDR3 protein is CASSLGQGPYEQYF. DNA of the CDR3: TGTGCCAGCAGTTTGGGGCAGGGTCCGTACGAGCAGTACTTC.

This clone was observed a single time. This sequence joins TRBV2 and TRBJ1-1; D might be TRBD1 (6 bases). The CDR3 is made up of 13 amino acids. Germline assignment: CDR1 SNHLY and CDR2 FYNNEI. V was cut by 1 base and J by 4 bases, with 7 bases left in between. The DNA of the CDR3 is TGTGCCAGCAGTGAAGTGGGGGCCACTGAAGCTTTCTTT. Its translation is CASSEVGATEAFF.

This sequence joins TRBV5-1 and TRBJ1-2; 7 nucleotides agree with TRBD1. The CDR3 is made up of 15 amino acids. CDR1 SGHRS and CDR2 YFSETQ come from the germline V gene. The V segment lost 0 bases and the J segment 2 bases; nucleotides outside the gene matches: 4. The CDR3 here is CASSLEGAQNYGYTF. The CDR3 DNA reads TGCGCCAGCAGCTTGGAGGGGGCGCAGAACTATGGCTACACCTTC. The full variable domain, completed using reference TRBV5-1 and TRBJ1-2, is KAGVTQTPRYLIKTRGQQVTLSCSPISGHRSVSWYQQTPGQGLQFLFEYFSETQRNKGNFPGRFSGRQFSNSRSEMNVSTLELGDSALYLCASSLEGAQNYGYTFGSGTRLTVV.

The chain employs TRBV29-1 and TRBJ2-7; the D gene is possibly TRBD1 (6 bases). V lost 7 bases, J lost 3 bases, and 13 bases lay in between. The CDR3 contains 12 residues. The germline CDR1 and CDR2 sequences are SQVTM and ANQGSEA. CDR3: CSAQGDGYEQYF. CDR3 in DNA: TGCAGCGCACAGGGTGACGGCTACGAGCAGTACTTC.

The chain has TRBV7-2 and TRBJ2-3; 9 bases are a match to TRBD2. Germline CDR1 is SGHTA and CDR2 is FQGNSA. The CDR3 has 18 amino acids. V lost 1 base and J lost 1; bases outside the gene matches: 9. Here the CDR3 reads CASSLGGGRAMGTDTQYF. In nucleotides, the CDR3 is TGTGCCAGCAGCTTAGGTGGCGGGAGGGCGATGGGCACAGATACGCAGTATTTT.

The J gene is TRBJ2-3, the V gene TRBV28; 9 bases line up with TRBD1. CDR1 is MDHEN and CDR2 is SYDVKM in the germline V gene. There are 14 residues in the CDR3. The junction had 9 bases not matched to a gene; V was cut back by 8 bases and J by 6 bases. Here the CDR3 reads CASGIGTGRDTQYF. For the CDR3, the DNA is TGTGCCAGCGGCATCGGGACAGGGCGGGATACGCAGTATTTT.

This clone came up many times. The chain links TRBV2 to TRBJ1-6, with unresolved D. Trimming left V 7 bases short and J 4 bases short, with 14 bases between. Per the germline V gene, CDR1 is SNHLY and CDR2 is FYNNEI. There are 15 residues in the CDR3. CDR3 DNA sequence: TGTGCCAGCATTGGGATCCGGGATTATAATTCACCCCTCCACTTT. Amino acids: CASIGIRDYNSPLHF.

The chain recombines TRBV27 with TRBJ2-5; 9 bases line up with TRBD2. V lost 6 bases to trimming and J lost 9 bases; unmatched junction nucleotides: 26. Germline V lookup: CDR1 MNHEY, CDR2 SMNVEV (reference sequence). CDR3 length: 19 amino acids. The CDR3 is CASSLRMSGRSPSGYPQYF. In DNA, the CDR3 is TGTGCCAGCAGCCTCAGAATGAGCGGGAGGTCGCCTTCTGGATATCCCCAGTACTTC.

This chain's CDR3 is CSVRTLGEQFF. In DNA, the CDR3 is TGCAGCGTCCGGACTCTTGGTGAGCAGTTCTTC. The chain carries TRBV29-1 and TRBJ2-1, with TRBD2 as a possible D gene (5 bases). CDR1 and CDR2 (germline): SQVTM, ANQGSEA. CDR3 length equals 11 residues. V lost 6 bases to trimming and J lost 9 bases, with 12 bases between them.

The chain uses TRBV6-5 and TRBJ1-6; D is perhaps TRBD1 (5 bases). Germline V CDR1 and CDR2: MNHEY, SVGAGI. Trimming removed 5 bases from V and 7 bases from J, with 12 bases in between. The CDR3 sequence is 14 residues long. The CDR3 region has the DNA TGTGCCAGCAGTCCCGGGACTTTCAATTCACCCCTCCACTTT. Residues: CASSPGTFNSPLHF.

The V call is TRBV11-3, the J call TRBJ2-7, with 9 bases aligning to TRBD2. V was clipped by 5 bases and J by 5 bases; unmatched bases: 16. Germline V gene data show CDR1 as SGHNT and CDR2 as YENEEA. The CDR3 contains 17 residues. The CDR3 loop reads CASSPGRDEREVDEQYF. Written as DNA, the CDR3 is TGTGCCAGCAGCCCCGGAAGGGACGAGCGGGAGGTGGACGAGCAGTACTTC.

The chain joins TRBV29-1 to TRBJ2-7; 10 bases are a match to TRBD2. The V gene end was trimmed by 5 bases and the J gene end by 3 bases; junction bases not matched to a gene: 4. CDR3 length: 13 amino acids. Germline values: CDR1 SQVTM, CDR2 ANQGSEA. CDR3 coding DNA: TGCAGCGTTCTTGGGACTAGCGACTACGAGCAGTACTTC. Translating gives CSVLGTSDYEQYF.

V is TRBV19 and J is TRBJ2-1; D is unresolved. CDR1 LNHDA and CDR2 SQIVND come from the germline V gene (reference sequence). The CDR3 loop spans 17 amino acids. V was trimmed by 3 bases and J by 0 bases, leaving 15 bases between them. The CDR3 DNA reads as TGTGCCAGTAGTATCTACTTTGCTAGTAGCTCCTACAATGAGCAGTTCTTC. Translating gives CASSIYFASSSYNEQFF.

The chain recombines TRBV27 with TRBJ1-3; perhaps TRBD1 as D (5 bases). CDR1 and CDR2 (germline): MNHEY, SMNVEV (reference sequence). Trimming stripped 3 bases from V and 0 bases from J, with 12 bases between. This CDR3 is built from 16 residues. CDR3 DNA sequence: TGTGCCAGCAGTTTGTCCTGGGGCAGCTCTGGAAACACCATATATTTT. It is translated as CASSLSWGSSGNTIYF.

The CDR3 region is CASGPVEGDEQYF. Written as DNA, the CDR3 is TGTGCCAGCGGACCGGTAGAGGGGGACGAGCAGTACTTC. The chain carries TRBV28 and TRBJ2-7; possibly TRBD1 for D (6 bases). This CDR3 is 13 amino acids long. The V gene's germline CDR1 is MDHEN and CDR2 SYDVKM. Trimming left V 8 bases short and J 5 bases short, with 16 bases between. The full variable domain, in which reference TRBV28 and TRBJ2-7 provide the parts outside the CDR3, is DVKVTQSSRYLVKRTGEKVFLECVQDMDHENMFWYRQDPGLGLRLIYFSYDVKMKEKGDIPEGYSVSREKKERFSLILESASTNQTSMYLCASGPVEGDEQYFGPGTRLTVT.

This clone occurred once. This chain joins TRBV27 and TRBJ1-2; D gene uncertain. The germline V and J ends were trimmed by 3 bases and 4 bases, with 9 bases remaining between them. The CDR3 extends over 13 amino acids. CDR1 is MNHEY, CDR2 SMNVEV, per germline (reference sequence). CDR3: CASSFTSSYGYTF. The DNA of the CDR3 is TGTGCCAGCAGTTTTACTTCGAGCTATGGCTACACCTTC.

The chain links TRBV28 to TRBJ2-7, with D perhaps matching TRBD1 (5 bases). Deletions cut 0 bases from V and 3 bases from J, with 21 bases between. There are 18 residues in the CDR3. Germline lookup yields CDR1 MDHEN and CDR2 SYDVKM. Written as DNA, the CDR3 is TGTGCCAGCAGTTTATGGGCCCTTGCCAGGGTGAGTCACTACGAGCAGTACTTC. Amino acid sequence: CASSLWALARVSHYEQYF.

The rearrangement uses TRBV18 and TRBJ2-7; TRBD1 aligns across 8 bases. CDR1 and CDR2 from the germline V gene are KGHSH and LQKENI. The CDR3 has 18 residues. Trimming at V came to 2 bases and at J to 0 bases, leaving 12 bases not matched to a gene. The CDR3 sequence: CASSPRSPGGADSYEQYF. The CDR3 bases are TGTGCCAGCTCACCAAGGTCGCCAGGGGGCGCGGACTCCTACGAGCAGTACTTC. The full variable domain, with the rest looked up from reference TRBV18 and TRBJ2-7, is NAGVMQNPRHLVRRRGQEARLRCSPMKGHSHVYWYRQLPEEGLKFMVYLQKENIIDESGMPKERFSAEFPKEGPSILRIQQVVRGDSAAYFCASSPRSPGGADSYEQYFGPGTRLTVT.

The rearrangement uses TRBV9 and TRBJ2-5, with D possibly matching TRBD2 (5 bases). CDR1 SGDLS and CDR2 YYNGEE come from the germline V gene. Trimming left V 0 bases short and J 5 bases short, with 14 bases between. The CDR3 totals 15 residues. The CDR3 reads CASSVGDYLGETQYF. DNA of the CDR3: TGTGCCAGCAGCGTAGGAGACTACCTAGGGGAGACCCAGTACTTC.

The rearrangement links TRBV28 to TRBJ1-1, with 8 positions matching TRBD1. The CDR3 runs to 13 residues. Trimming at V came to 6 bases and at J to 8 bases, leaving 8 bases not matched to a gene. Germline CDR1 reads MDHEN; CDR2 reads SYDVKM. CDR3 in DNA: TGTGCCAGCAGATATATTCAGGGGGCCGAAGCTTTCTTT. Translation gives CASRYIQGAEAFF. Complete variable domain (other parts from reference TRBV28 and TRBJ1-1): DVKVTQSSRYLVKRTGEKVFLECVQDMDHENMFWYRQDPGLGLRLIYFSYDVKMKEKGDIPEGYSVSREKKERFSLILESASTNQTSMYLCASRYIQGAEAFFGQGTRLTVV.

On this clone itself: Other DNA variants within this sample encode the same CDR3. V is TRBV18 and J is TRBJ1-1; D gene ambiguous. The CDR3 consists of 14 residues. CDR1 and CDR2 from the germline V gene are KGHSH and LQKENI. V was shortened by 3 bases and J by 1 base, with 9 bases between the two germline ends. The CDR3 DNA reads TGTGCCAGCTCACCGACGGGAGAGAACACTGAAGCTTTCTTT. As protein: CASSPTGENTEAFF.

The rearrangement joins TRBV5-1 to TRBJ2-2; TRBD1 aligns across 9 bases. Germline V gene sequence: CDR1 SGHRS, CDR2 YFSETQ. The CDR3 runs 14 residues. Losses at the gene ends were 4 bases for V and 8 bases for J; bases not matched to a gene: 6. The CDR3 loop reads CASSRTGERGELFF. CDR3 bases: TGCGCCAGCAGCAGGACAGGGGAGAGAGGGGAGCTGTTTTTT.

This rearrangement joins TRBV10-3 to TRBJ1-2, with 11 bases identical to TRBD1. In germline, CDR1 is ENHRY, CDR2 SYGVKD. With 4 bases clipped from V and 0 bases from J, the junction kept 1 base outside the gene matches. There are 15 residues in the CDR3. In DNA, the CDR3 is TGTGCCATCAGTGCGGGACAGGGGGCTAACTATGGCTACACCTTC. Translated, it gives CAISAGQGANYGYTF.

This clone was seen only once. This chain joins TRBV11-2 and TRBJ2-5; 8 nucleotides align to TRBD1. The length of the CDR3 is 15 residues. Germline V CDR1 and CDR2: SGHAT, FQNNGV. V lost 1 base, J lost 1 base, and 2 bases stayed unmatched. The CDR3 here is CASSLGTGFQETQYF. The DNA for the CDR3 is TGTGCCAGCAGCTTAGGGACAGGGTTCCAAGAGACCCAGTACTTC. Full variable domain (outside the CDR3, taken from reference TRBV11-2 and TRBJ2-5): EAGVAQSPRYKIIEKRQSVAFWCNPISGHATLYWYQQILGQGPKLLIQFQNNGVVDDSQLPKDRFSAERLKGVDSTLKIQPAKLEDSAVYLCASSLGTGFQETQYFGPGTRLLVL.

The chain's CDR3 is CASSQSGPNQPQHF. In DNA, the CDR3 is TGCGCCAGCAGTCAATCGGGGCCGAATCAGCCCCAGCATTTT. V usage is TRBV23-1 and J usage is TRBJ1-5; weak D call: TRBD1 (5 bases). TRBV23-1 is an ORF for which the function is uncertain. The ends were cut back, 0 bases at V and 4 bases at J, with 7 bases in the middle. This CDR3 has 14 amino acids.

The chain couples TRBV5-1 to TRBJ2-2, with a tentative D call TRBD2 (6 bases). Germline CDR1 and CDR2: SGHRS and YFSETQ. The CDR3 extends over 15 amino acids. V lost 4 bases, J lost 0 bases, and 10 bases lay in between. The CDR3 DNA sequence: TGCGCCAGCAGCATAGGGACTCCGAACACCGGGGAGCTGTTTTTT. This translates into CASSIGTPNTGELFF.

The chain couples TRBV5-5 to TRBJ1-5, with TRBD1 matching 7 bases. J lost 4 bases, V lost 4 bases, and 2 bases had no gene match. CDR3 length: 13 residues. Germline lookup yields CDR1 SGHKS and CDR2 YYEKEE (reference sequence). This CDR3 reads CASSTRGNQPQHF. The CDR3 DNA is TGTGCCAGCAGCACCAGGGGGAATCAGCCCCAGCATTTT.